One sample yielded the 24 T cell receptor beta chains listed below, sequenced in a study of PD-1 blockade in classical Hodgkin lymphoma. TCRdb's table, derived via immunoSEQ multiplex PCR, lists solely in-frame clones and lacks some. The sample includes about 28,000 clones, approximately 70% of them seen just once. All patients relapsed after autologous stem cell transplantation, and brentuximab vedotin exposure varied. Sequenced material: peripheral blood mononuclear cells (PBMCs), taken before the second cycle of nivolumab. The source is a human donor with classical Hodgkin lymphoma.

The chain joins TRBV19 to TRBJ1-1; no firm D call. Per the germline V gene, CDR1 is LNHDA and CDR2 is SQIVND (reference sequence). V shed 2 bases and J shed 0 bases, with 16 bases lying between them. The CDR3 covers 17 residues. This CDR3 reads CASSIRWVPKLNTEAFF. The CDR3 bases are TGTGCCAGTAGTATACGATGGGTCCCCAAACTGAACACTGAAGCTTTCTTT.

This chain joins TRBV19 and TRBJ2-3, with TRBD2 matching 12 bases. Trimming took 8 bases from V and 7 from J; bases not matched to a gene: 13. Per the germline V gene, CDR1 is LNHDA and CDR2 is SQIVND (reference sequence). The CDR3 spans 16 residues. The CDR3 reads CASRLTSGGPRNTQYF. DNA for the CDR3: TGTGCCAGTCGACTAACTAGCGGGGGGCCCAGGAATACGCAGTATTTT.

The V gene is TRBV7-2, the J gene TRBJ2-7; D remains ambiguous. In germline, CDR1 is SGHTA, CDR2 FQGNSA. There are 13 residues in the CDR3. V lost 0 bases and J 2 bases, leaving 5 bases between the germline ends. The CDR3 DNA reads as TGTGCCAGCAGCTTAGCCGGAGCCTACGAGCAGTACTTC. Its translation is CASSLAGAYEQYF.

CDR3 in amino acids: CASSPRGGGWGSNTEAFF. The CDR3 nucleotides are TGTGCCAGCTCACCGCGTGGCGGGGGTTGGGGGTCGAACACTGAAGCTTTCTTT. The V call is TRBV18, the J call TRBJ1-1, with D maybe TRBD1 (5 bases). CDR3 length equals 18 residues. CDR1 is KGHSH, CDR2 LQKENI, per germline. V was pared by 3 bases and J by 1 base, with 21 bases between.

This chain links TRBV19 with TRBJ1-5; maybe TRBD1 (5 bases). V was trimmed by 5 bases and J by 0 bases, leaving 11 bases between them. Germline loops: CDR1 LNHDA, CDR2 SQIVND (reference sequence). The CDR3 sequence is 15 residues long. Written as DNA, the CDR3 is TGTGCCAGTAGTCCCAGGGTTTATAGCAATCAGCCCCAGCATTTT. Its protein is CASSPRVYSNQPQHF.

The chain recombines TRBV7-9 with TRBJ1-5; TRBD1 matches at 9 bases. The germline V gene encodes CDR1 SEHNR and CDR2 FQNEAQ (reference sequence). The CDR3 is 17 amino acids. Germline trimming cut 2 bases from V and 5 bases from J; bases unmatched to any gene: 10. The CDR3 protein is CASSLYHGTGRDQPQHF. The CDR3 DNA is TGTGCCAGCAGCTTATACCACGGGACAGGGAGGGATCAGCCCCAGCATTTT. The whole variable domain, filled in from reference TRBV7-9 and TRBJ1-5, reads DTGVSQNPRHKITKRGQNVTFRCDPISEHNRLYWYRQTLGQGPEFLTYFQNEAQLEKSRLLSDRFSAERPKGSFSTLEIQRTEQGDSAMYLCASSLYHGTGRDQPQHFGDGTRLSIL.

The chain carries TRBV4-3 and TRBJ2-7, with D unclear. This CDR3 contains 16 residues. Germline loops: CDR1 LGHNA, CDR2 YSLEER. V shed 0 bases and J shed 0 bases, with 12 bases lying between them. CDR3 coding DNA: TGCGCCAGCAGCCAAGATCGGTTCACATACTCCTACGAGCAGTACTTC. It specifies CASSQDRFTYSYEQYF.

This clone was seen a few times. The genes are TRBV28 and TRBJ2-1; TRBD2 agrees at 9 bases. J lost 3 bases, V lost 6 bases, and 3 bases had no gene match. Looked up from germline, CDR1 is MDHEN and CDR2 is SYDVKM. The CDR3 loop spans 14 amino acids. The CDR3 loop is CASRVAGVYNEQFF. The CDR3 DNA sequence: TGTGCCAGCAGGGTAGCGGGAGTCTACAATGAGCAGTTCTTC.

This clone has more than one count but fewer than ten. The same CDR3 is also encoded by other DNA sequences in this sample. The chain joins TRBV5-1 to TRBJ2-1, with a weak D call TRBD2 (5 bases). The CDR3 runs 15 residues. CDR1 is SGHRS, CDR2 YFSETQ, per germline. Trimming took off 1 base at V and 4 bases at J, with 12 bases between the two ends. CDR3 sequence: CASSLTSSPYNEQFF. The CDR3 DNA reads as TGCGCCAGCAGCTTGACTAGTTCCCCTTACAATGAGCAGTTCTTC.

J is TRBJ1-2 and V is TRBV5-6, with D perhaps matching TRBD1 (5 bases). This CDR3 contains 15 residues. V was shortened by 0 bases and J by 4 bases, with 13 bases between the two germline ends. CDR1 is SGHDT and CDR2 is YYEEEE in the germline V gene. CDR3 bases: TGTGCCAGCAGCTTGGCCCCGGGGACGGCCTATGGCTACACCTTC. It encodes CASSLAPGTAYGYTF.

The chain has TRBV7-6 and TRBJ2-7; a possible D gene is TRBD1 (6 bases). Germline assignment: CDR1 SGHVS and CDR2 FNYEAQ. This CDR3 is 16 amino acids long. The ends were cut back, 4 bases at V and 7 bases at J, with 23 bases in the middle. The CDR3 loop is CASSSETGVTPGEQYF. CDR3 nucleotides: TGTGCCAGCAGCTCAGAGACAGGTGTTACCCCTGGGGAGCAGTACTTC.

The V and J genes are TRBV11-3 and TRBJ2-3, with 8 bases lining up with TRBD2. Germline assignment: CDR1 SGHNT and CDR2 YENEEA. This CDR3 comprises 16 residues. The J segment lost 4 bases and the V segment lost 4 bases, leaving 10 bases of the junction unmatched. The CDR3 bases are TGTGCCAGCAGCTCCGGGACTAGGAGAGAGGCAGATACGCAGTATTTT. It is translated as CASSSGTRREADTQYF.

V usage is TRBV4-3 and J usage is TRBJ1-6; a possible D gene is TRBD1 (5 bases). V lost 3 bases to trimming and J lost 1 base, with 7 bases between them. CDR1 LGHNA and CDR2 YSLEER come from the germline V gene. The CDR3 is 15 residues long. This CDR3 reads CASSHGASYNSPLHF. CDR3 coding DNA: TGCGCCAGCAGCCATGGGGCGTCCTATAATTCACCCCTCCACTTT.

Comments on this clone: The sample holds other DNA sequences that translate to the same CDR3. The chain couples TRBV29-1 to TRBJ2-5; 7 bases fit TRBD2. Germline V gene data show CDR1 as SQVTM and CDR2 as ANQGSEA. This CDR3 is 12 amino acids long. V was pared by 4 bases and J by 2 bases, with 1 base of the junction left unmatched. CDR3 bases: TGCAGCGTTGCGGGGGGACAAGAGACCCAGTACTTC. Residues: CSVAGGQETQYF.

This chain uses TRBV28 with TRBJ1-1; D not certain. This CDR3 is 12 amino acids long. Per the germline V gene, CDR1 is MDHEN and CDR2 is SYDVKM. V was trimmed by 3 bases and J by 5 bases, leaving 7 bases between them. CDR3 in DNA: TGTGCCAGCAGTTTGCTACAAACTGAAGCTTTCTTT. Protein sequence: CASSLLQTEAFF. Variable domain in full (rest from reference TRBV28 and TRBJ1-1): DVKVTQSSRYLVKRTGEKVFLECVQDMDHENMFWYRQDPGLGLRLIYFSYDVKMKEKGDIPEGYSVSREKKERFSLILESASTNQTSMYLCASSLLQTEAFFGQGTRLTVV.

The gene calls are TRBV2 and TRBJ1-5; maybe TRBD1 (5 bases). Germline loops: CDR1 SNHLY, CDR2 FYNNEI. V lost 4 bases and J lost 3, with 13 bases in between. The CDR3 consists of 15 residues. The CDR3 spells CASSGGRIDNQPQHF. The CDR3 nucleotides read TGTGCCAGCAGTGGGGGGAGAATTGACAATCAGCCCCAGCATTTT.

The chain couples TRBV9 to TRBJ2-1; perhaps D is TRBD1 or TRBD2 (6 bases each). Germline loops: CDR1 SGDLS, CDR2 YYNGEE. The CDR3 covers 16 residues. V was cut by 4 bases and J by 3 bases, with 17 bases left in between. The CDR3 nucleotides are TGTGCCAGCAGCAAGGGGGATCAGCGGGTCTACAATGAGCAGTTCTTC. Amino acid sequence: CASSKGDQRVYNEQFF.

This sequence joins TRBV19 and TRBJ1-1; D gene ambiguous. The CDR3 loop spans 13 amino acids. CDR1 LNHDA and CDR2 SQIVND come from the germline V gene (reference sequence). Deletions cut 6 bases from V and 1 base from J, with 9 bases between. Here the CDR3 reads CASRNYRNTEAFF. CDR3 coding DNA: TGTGCCAGTAGAAATTACAGGAACACTGAAGCTTTCTTT.

The rearrangement joins TRBV28 to TRBJ1-5; D not resolved. The CDR3 has 15 residues. The V gene's germline CDR1 is MDHEN and CDR2 SYDVKM. Between the trimmed V and J ends, which lost 3 bases and 0 bases, there was a span of 9 bases. In DNA form, the CDR3 reads TGTGCCAGCAGTTTGAGATTAAATAGCAATCAGCCCCAGCATTTT. This sequence encodes CASSLRLNSNQPQHF.

This clone has a handful of counts. The chain combines TRBV19 with TRBJ1-4, with D unresolved. Germline V gene data show CDR1 as LNHDA and CDR2 as SQIVND (reference sequence). Trimming left V 5 bases short and J 8 bases short, with 12 bases between. The CDR3 consists of 13 residues. In DNA, the CDR3 is TGTGCCAGTAGTCTGCTGGCAGCAGAAAAACTGTTTTTT. It is translated as CASSLLAAEKLFF.

The rearrangement links TRBV7-2 to TRBJ2-1; tentatively, D is TRBD2 (6 bases). Trimming took 1 base from V and 11 from J, leaving 12 bases between them. This CDR3 region has 13 residues. Looked up from germline, CDR1 is SGHTA and CDR2 is FQGNSA. CDR3 nucleotides: TGTGCCAGCAGCTTAGGGGGGGAGACTCAGCAGTTCTTC. Translating gives CASSLGGETQQFF.

This chain uses TRBV28 with TRBJ2-3; 8 positions agree with TRBD2. The germline V gene has CDR1 MDHEN and CDR2 SYDVKM. The CDR3 runs to 16 residues. With V trimmed by 2 bases and J by 2 bases, 6 bases remained unmatched. The CDR3 region is CASSLVTSGPTDTQYF. The CDR3 DNA reads as TGTGCCAGCAGTTTAGTAACTAGCGGTCCCACAGATACGCAGTATTTT.

Here the CDR3 DNA reads TGCGCCAGCAGCTCGAATATAGCGGGGGGGAGCTCCTACAATGAGCAGTTCTTC. Its protein product is CASSSNIAGGSSYNEQFF. V is TRBV5-1 and J is TRBJ2-1; 11 bases fit TRBD2. The V segment lost 3 bases and the J segment 0 bases; nucleotides outside the gene matches: 8. This CDR3 is 18 amino acids long. The germline CDR1 and CDR2 sequences are SGHRS and YFSETQ.

The chain links TRBV2 to TRBJ2-1; 13 bases match TRBD2. CDR1 SNHLY and CDR2 FYNNEI come from the germline V gene. The CDR3 sequence is 14 residues long. After removal of 8 bases from V and 5 bases from J, the junction contained 3 bases not matched to a gene. The CDR3 protein is CASLTSGRDNEQFF. In DNA form, the CDR3 reads TGTGCCAGCCTAACTAGCGGGAGGGACAATGAGCAGTTCTTC.